The 10 T cell receptor beta chains below all came from one sample that was sequenced in a study of cytomegalovirus exposure and HLA in healthy donors. Amplification used 60 Vbeta primers and 13 Jbeta primers. Assay: immunoSEQ multiplex PCR; the TCRdb copy retains only in-frame clones and omits some. The sample includes over 50,000 clones, roughly 77% of them seen just once. Source material: PBMCs. These receptors were taken from a female donor in good health and CMV-seronegative.

The chain uses TRBV7-8 and TRBJ2-7, with TRBD1 as a possible D gene (5 bases). The V and J ends lost 5 bases and 4 bases respectively, with 12 bases between them. Germline values: CDR1 SGHVS, CDR2 FQNEAQ. The CDR3 is made up of 13 amino acids. The CDR3 protein is CASSEDTLYEQYF. The CDR3 DNA follows: TGTGCCAGCAGCGAGGACACCCTTTACGAGCAGTACTTC.

The CDR3 reads CASSFHVAGGYNEQFF. In DNA, the CDR3 is TGTGCCAGCAGCTTTCACGTAGCGGGGGGTTACAATGAGCAGTTCTTC. The rearrangement joins TRBV7-8 to TRBJ2-1, with 10 bases that match TRBD2. Germline V gives CDR1 SGHVS, CDR2 FQNEAQ. V was clipped by 3 bases and J by 4 bases; unmatched bases: 6. The CDR3 has 16 amino acids.

The rearrangement uses TRBV5-5 and TRBJ2-4; D call uncertain. The V and J ends lost 5 bases and 0 bases respectively, with 18 bases between them. Germline CDR1 is SGHKS and CDR2 is YYEKEE (reference sequence). CDR3 length: 17 amino acids. CDR3 residues: CASSFTDTLIAKNIQYF. DNA for the CDR3: TGTGCCAGCAGTTTTACTGACACATTGATAGCCAAAAACATTCAGTACTTC.

The V and J genes are TRBV1 and TRBJ2-7; the D call of TRBD2 is as the table states it, not checked on the DNA. TRBV1 is flagged as a pseudogene. The CDR3 contains 20 residues. The CDR3, as DNA: TGCACCAGCAGCCAAGATCGGGCTAGCGTTAAAACGTACACCCGCTACGAGCAGTACTTC. Its protein is CTSSQDRASVKTYTRYEQYF.

The V call is TRBV10-3, the J call TRBJ2-2; perhaps TRBD2 as D (5 bases). Germline CDR1 reads ENHRY; CDR2 reads SYGVKD. The CDR3 is made up of 14 amino acids. V was pared by 8 bases and J by 1 base, with 11 bases between. CDR3 coding DNA: TGTGCCATCTTGAGGGCCGGGAACACCGGGGAGCTGTTTTTT. Translated, it gives CAILRAGNTGELFF.

V and J are TRBV7-9 and TRBJ2-7; 10 nucleotides agree with TRBD2. CDR1 is SEHNR and CDR2 is FQNEAQ in the germline V gene (reference sequence). Trimming removed 7 bases from V and 5 bases from J; junction bases left unmatched: 11. CDR3 length: 15 residues. As DNA, the CDR3 is TGTGCCAGCACGGCTAGCGGGAGAGCTAAGAACGAGCAGTACTTC. It is translated as CASTASGRAKNEQYF. Using reference TRBV7-9 and TRBJ2-7 for the parts outside the CDR3, the full variable domain is DTGVSQNPRHKITKRGQNVTFRCDPISEHNRLYWYRQTLGQGPEFLTYFQNEAQLEKSRLLSDRFSAERPKGSFSTLEIQRTEQGDSAMYLCASTASGRAKNEQYFGPGTRLTVT.

The V and J genes are TRBV18 and TRBJ2-5; no definite D call. V lost 6 bases and J 0 bases, leaving 11 bases between the germline ends. Germline V gene lookup returns CDR1 KGHSH and CDR2 LQKENI. The CDR3 extends over 14 amino acids. The CDR3 DNA reads TGTGCCAGCTCGGGTCAGCGCAACCAAGAGACCCAGTACTTC. This sequence encodes CASSGQRNQETQYF.

The genes are TRBV6-5 and TRBJ2-5; a weak D match, TRBD1 (5 bases). Trimming left V 6 bases short and J 3 bases short, with 14 bases between. Germline V gene lookup returns CDR1 MNHEY and CDR2 SVGAGI. The CDR3 has 14 residues. CDR3 sequence: CASSPDGHEETQYF. The DNA for the CDR3 is TGTGCCAGCAGCCCAGACGGACACGAAGAGACCCAGTACTTC.

The chain links TRBV7-9 to TRBJ1-1, with 10 positions matching TRBD1. V trimming: 7 bases; J trimming: 3 bases; junction bases outside the gene matches: 8. The V gene's germline CDR1 is SEHNR and CDR2 FQNEAQ (reference sequence). The CDR3 spans 15 residues. CDR3 nucleotide sequence: TGTGCCAGCACCATAACGGGACAGGGGTACACTGAAGCTTTCTTT. This sequence encodes CASTITGQGYTEAFF.

This rearrangement joins TRBV4-2 to TRBJ2-5; TRBD2 aligns across 16 bases. Per the germline V gene, CDR1 is LGHNA and CDR2 is YNFKEQ. This CDR3 is built from 19 residues. Trimming at V came to 4 bases and at J to 5 bases, leaving 13 bases not matched to a gene. As DNA, the CDR3 is TGTGCCAGCAGCCTTCTCGCCGGGACTAGCGGGAGGGCCGGTGAGACCCAGTACTTC. Protein: CASSLLAGTSGRAGETQYF.